The T cell receptor beta chain described here comes from a study of cytomegalovirus exposure and HLA in healthy donors. This clone was found a few times. Its target is unknown. The sample holds other DNA sequences that translate to the same CDR3. Study outcomes and limitations: In the analysis, some V segments, TRBV6-2 and TRBV6-3 included, were excluded as indistinguishable. Generally TCR sequences proved uncommon, though certain public TCRs appeared in numerous donors. The study reported that TCR beta sequences accurately predicted HLA-A and HLA-B alleles in most subjects.

The V and J ends lost 0 bases and 0 bases respectively, with 6 bases between them. CDR3 length: 14 residues. Looked up from germline, CDR1 is SGHNT and CDR2 is YYREEE (reference sequence). The PCR ran on 60 Vbeta and 13 Jbeta primers. The table came from immunoSEQ multiplex PCR; TCRdb's copy has only in-frame clones and leaves some out. The sample records 150,000 to 180,000 clones, approximately 80% being singletons. Sequences were obtained from PBMCs. The rearrangement joins TRBV5-4 to TRBJ1-1; D is uncertain. The TCR comes from a woman aged 40 to 50 in good health and CMV-seropositive. The CDR3 here is CASSLDRLNTEAFF. The CDR3 DNA sequence: TGTGCCAGCAGCTTGGACAGATTGAACACTGAAGCTTTCTTT.